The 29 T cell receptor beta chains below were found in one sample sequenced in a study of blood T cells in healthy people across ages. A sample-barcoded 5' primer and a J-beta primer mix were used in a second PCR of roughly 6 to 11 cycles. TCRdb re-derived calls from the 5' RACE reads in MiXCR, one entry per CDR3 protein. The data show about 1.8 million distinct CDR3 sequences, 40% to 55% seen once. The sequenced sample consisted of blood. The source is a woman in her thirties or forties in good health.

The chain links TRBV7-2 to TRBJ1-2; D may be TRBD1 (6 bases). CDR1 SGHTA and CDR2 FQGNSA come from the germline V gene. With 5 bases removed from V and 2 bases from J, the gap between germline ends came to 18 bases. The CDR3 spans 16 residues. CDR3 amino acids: CASSLASSGANYGYTF. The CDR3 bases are TGTGCCAGCAGCCTCGCATCGTCGGGGGCGAACTATGGCTACACCTTC.

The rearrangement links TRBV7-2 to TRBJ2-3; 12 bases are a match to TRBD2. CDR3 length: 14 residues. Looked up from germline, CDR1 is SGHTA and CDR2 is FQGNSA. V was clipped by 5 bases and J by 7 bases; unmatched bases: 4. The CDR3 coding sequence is TGTGCCAGCAGCCCGGGACTAGCGGGCAATACGCAGTATTTT. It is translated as CASSPGLAGNTQYF.

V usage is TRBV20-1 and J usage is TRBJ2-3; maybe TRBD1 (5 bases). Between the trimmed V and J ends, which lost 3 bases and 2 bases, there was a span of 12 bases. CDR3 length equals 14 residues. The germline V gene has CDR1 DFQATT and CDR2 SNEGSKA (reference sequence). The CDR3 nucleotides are TGCAGTGCTAGTCGACAGACCGCCACAGATACGCAGTATTTT. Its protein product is CSASRQTATDTQYF.

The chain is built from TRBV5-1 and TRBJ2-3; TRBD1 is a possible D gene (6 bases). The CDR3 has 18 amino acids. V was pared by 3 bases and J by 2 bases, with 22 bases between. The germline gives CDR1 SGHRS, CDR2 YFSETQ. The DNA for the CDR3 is TGCGCCAGCAGCTCGACAATACAGGGTGGGGGATACACAGATACGCAGTATTTT. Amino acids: CASSSTIQGGGYTDTQYF.

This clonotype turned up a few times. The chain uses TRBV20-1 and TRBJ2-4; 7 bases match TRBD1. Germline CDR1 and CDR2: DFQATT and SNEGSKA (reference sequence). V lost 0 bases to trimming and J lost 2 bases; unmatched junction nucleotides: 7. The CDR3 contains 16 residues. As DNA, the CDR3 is TGCAGTGCTAGAGAGGGGGCCAGGGGGACCAAAAACATTCAGTACTTC. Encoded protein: CSAREGARGTKNIQYF.

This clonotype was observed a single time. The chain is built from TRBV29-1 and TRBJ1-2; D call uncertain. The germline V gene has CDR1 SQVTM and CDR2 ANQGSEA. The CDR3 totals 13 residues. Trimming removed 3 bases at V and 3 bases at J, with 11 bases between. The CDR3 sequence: CSVDNPSDYGYTF. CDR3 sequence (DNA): TGCAGCGTTGATAACCCATCGGACTATGGCTACACCTTC.

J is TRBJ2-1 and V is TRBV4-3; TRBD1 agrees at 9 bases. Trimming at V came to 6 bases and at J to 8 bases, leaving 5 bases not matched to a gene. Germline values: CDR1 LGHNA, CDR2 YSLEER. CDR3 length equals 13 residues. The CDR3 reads CASRQQGAHEQFF. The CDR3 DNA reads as TGCGCCAGCAGACAACAGGGGGCCCATGAGCAGTTCTTC.

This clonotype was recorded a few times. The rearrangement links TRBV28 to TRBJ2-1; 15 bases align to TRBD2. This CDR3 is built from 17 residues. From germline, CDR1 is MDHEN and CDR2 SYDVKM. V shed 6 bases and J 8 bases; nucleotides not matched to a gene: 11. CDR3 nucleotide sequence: TGTGCCAGCAGGCGTCCCCAGGGACTAGCGGGGGGTGATGAGCAGTTCTTC. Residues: CASRRPQGLAGGDEQFF.

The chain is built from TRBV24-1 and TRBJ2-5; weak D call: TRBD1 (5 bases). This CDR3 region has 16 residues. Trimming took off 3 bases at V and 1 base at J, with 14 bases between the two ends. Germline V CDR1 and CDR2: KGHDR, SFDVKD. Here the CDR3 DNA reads TGTGCCACCAGTGATCCTGGACATTTGTTCCAAGAGACCCAGTACTTC. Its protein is CATSDPGHLFQETQYF.

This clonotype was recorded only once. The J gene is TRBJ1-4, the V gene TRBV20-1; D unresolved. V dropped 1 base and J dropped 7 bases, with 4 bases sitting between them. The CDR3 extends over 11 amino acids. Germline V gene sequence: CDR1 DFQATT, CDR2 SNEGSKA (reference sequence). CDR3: CSARGTEKLFF. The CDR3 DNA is TGCAGTGCTAGAGGGACTGAAAAACTGTTTTTT.

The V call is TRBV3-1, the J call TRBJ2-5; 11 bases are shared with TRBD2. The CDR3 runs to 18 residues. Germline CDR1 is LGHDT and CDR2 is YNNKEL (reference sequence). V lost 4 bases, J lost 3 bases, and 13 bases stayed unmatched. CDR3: CASSPVASGGMVEETQYF. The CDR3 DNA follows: TGTGCCAGCAGCCCCGTGGCTAGCGGGGGGATGGTCGAAGAGACCCAGTACTTC.

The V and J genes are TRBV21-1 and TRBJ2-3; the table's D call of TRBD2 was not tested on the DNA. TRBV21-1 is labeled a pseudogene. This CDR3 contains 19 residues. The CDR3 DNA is TGTGCCAGCAGCGCCCGGTTAACGGCTAGCGGGGGGTGTGAAGATACGCAGTATTTT. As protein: CASSARLTASGGCEDTQYF.

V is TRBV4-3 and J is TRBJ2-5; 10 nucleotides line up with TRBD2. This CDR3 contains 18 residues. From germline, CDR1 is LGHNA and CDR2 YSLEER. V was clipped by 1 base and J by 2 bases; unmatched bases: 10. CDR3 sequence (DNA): TGCGCCAGCAGCCAAGTGCGGATAGGACTAGCGGATCAAGAGACCCAGTACTTC. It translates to CASSQVRIGLADQETQYF.

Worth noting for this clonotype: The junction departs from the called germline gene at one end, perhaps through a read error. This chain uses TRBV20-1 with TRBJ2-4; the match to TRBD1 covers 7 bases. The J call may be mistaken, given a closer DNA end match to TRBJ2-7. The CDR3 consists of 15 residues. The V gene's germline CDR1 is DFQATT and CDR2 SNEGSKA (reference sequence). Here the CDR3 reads CNARDLNRGGYEQYF. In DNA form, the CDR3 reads TGCAATGCTAGAGATCTGAACAGGGGTGGCTACGAGCAGTACTTC.

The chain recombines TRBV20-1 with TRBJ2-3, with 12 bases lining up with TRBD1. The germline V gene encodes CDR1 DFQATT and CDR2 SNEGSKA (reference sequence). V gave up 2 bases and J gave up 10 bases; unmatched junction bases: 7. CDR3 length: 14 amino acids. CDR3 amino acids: CSARPGQGAHAQYF. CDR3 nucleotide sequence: TGCAGTGCTAGACCGGGACAGGGGGCTCATGCGCAGTATTTT.

The CDR3 DNA follows: TGCAGTGCTAGGTGGGGGGGGACGCGCTTTAGCAATCAGCCCCAGCATTTT. Residues: CSARWGGTRFSNQPQHF. The rearrangement joins TRBV20-1 to TRBJ1-5; perhaps TRBD1 as D (5 bases). Germline V CDR1 and CDR2: DFQATT, SNEGSKA (reference sequence). Trimming removed 3 bases at V and 0 bases at J, with 18 bases between. The length of the CDR3 is 17 residues.

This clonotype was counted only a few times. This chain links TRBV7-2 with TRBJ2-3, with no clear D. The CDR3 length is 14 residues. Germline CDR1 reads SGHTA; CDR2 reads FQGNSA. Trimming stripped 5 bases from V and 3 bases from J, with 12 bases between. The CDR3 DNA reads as TGTGCCAGCAGCCCTGAGGAGAGTACAGATACGCAGTATTTT. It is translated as CASSPEESTDTQYF.

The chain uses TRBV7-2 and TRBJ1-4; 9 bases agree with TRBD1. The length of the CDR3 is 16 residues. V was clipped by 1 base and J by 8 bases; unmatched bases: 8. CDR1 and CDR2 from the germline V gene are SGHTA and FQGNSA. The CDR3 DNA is TGTGCCAGCAGCTTAGGATACAGGGGGCTTGGCGAAAAACTGTTTTTT. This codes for CASSLGYRGLGEKLFF. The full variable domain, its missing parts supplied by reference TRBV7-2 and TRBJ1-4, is GAGVSQSPSNKVTEKGKDVELRCDPISGHTALYWYRQSLGQGLEFLIYFQGNSAPDKSGLPSDRFSAERTGGSVSTLTIQRTQQEDSAVYLCASSLGYRGLGEKLFFGSGTQLSVL.

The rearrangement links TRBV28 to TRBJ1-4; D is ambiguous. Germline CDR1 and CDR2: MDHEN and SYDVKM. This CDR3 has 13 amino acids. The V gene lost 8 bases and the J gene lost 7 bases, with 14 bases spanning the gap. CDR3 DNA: TGTGCCAGCCTGGGCCGCAGGAGTGAAAAACTGTTTTTT. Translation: CASLGRRSEKLFF.

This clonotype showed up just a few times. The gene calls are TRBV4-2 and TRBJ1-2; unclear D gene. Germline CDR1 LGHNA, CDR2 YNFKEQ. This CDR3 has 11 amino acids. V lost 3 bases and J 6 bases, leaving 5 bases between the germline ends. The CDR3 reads CASSHFDGYTF. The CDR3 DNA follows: TGTGCCAGCAGCCATTTTGATGGCTACACCTTC.

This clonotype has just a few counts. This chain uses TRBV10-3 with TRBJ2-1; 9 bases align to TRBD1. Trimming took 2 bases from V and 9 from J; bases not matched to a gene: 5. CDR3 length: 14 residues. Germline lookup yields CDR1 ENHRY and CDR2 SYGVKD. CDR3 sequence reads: CAISEGTGLGEQFF. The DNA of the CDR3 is TGTGCCATCAGTGAGGGGACAGGGCTGGGTGAGCAGTTCTTC.

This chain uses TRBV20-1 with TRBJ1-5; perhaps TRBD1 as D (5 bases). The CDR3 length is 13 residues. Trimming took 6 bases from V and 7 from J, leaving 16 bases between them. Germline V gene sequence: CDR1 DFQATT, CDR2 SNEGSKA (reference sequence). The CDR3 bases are TGCAGTGCGTTGGAGGGGCGACGGCAGCCCCAGCATTTT. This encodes CSALEGRRQPQHF.

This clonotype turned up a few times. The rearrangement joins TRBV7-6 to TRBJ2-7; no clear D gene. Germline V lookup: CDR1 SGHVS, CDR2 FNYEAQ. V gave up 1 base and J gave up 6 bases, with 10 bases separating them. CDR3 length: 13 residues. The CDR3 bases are TGTGCCAGCAGCTTAGGACCCTTCTCCGAGCAGTACTTC. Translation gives CASSLGPFSEQYF. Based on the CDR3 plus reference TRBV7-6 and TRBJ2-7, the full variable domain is GAGVSQSPRYKVTKRGQDVALRCDPISGHVSLYWYRQALGQGPEFLTYFNYEAQQDKSGLPNDRFSAERPEGSISTLTIQRTEQRDSAMYRCASSLGPFSEQYFGPGTRLTVT.

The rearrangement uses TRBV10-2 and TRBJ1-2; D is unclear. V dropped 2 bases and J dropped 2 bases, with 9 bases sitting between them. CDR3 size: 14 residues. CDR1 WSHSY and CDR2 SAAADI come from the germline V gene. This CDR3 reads CASSEKGPNYGYTF. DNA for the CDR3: TGCGCCAGCAGTGAGAAGGGTCCAAACTATGGCTACACCTTC.

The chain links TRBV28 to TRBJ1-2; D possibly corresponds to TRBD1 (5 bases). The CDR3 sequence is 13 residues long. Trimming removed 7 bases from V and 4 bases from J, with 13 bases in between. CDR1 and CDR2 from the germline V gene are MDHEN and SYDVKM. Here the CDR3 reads CASMTAFFYGYTF. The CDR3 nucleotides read TGTGCCAGCATGACAGCTTTCTTCTATGGCTACACCTTC.

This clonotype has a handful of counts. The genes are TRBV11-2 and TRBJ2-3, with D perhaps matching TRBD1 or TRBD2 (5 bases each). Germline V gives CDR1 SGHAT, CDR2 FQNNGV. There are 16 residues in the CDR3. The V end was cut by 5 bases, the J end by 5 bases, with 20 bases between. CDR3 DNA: TGTGCCAGCAGCCCGCCCCGGGTAGCTGGGGGAGATACGCAGTATTTT. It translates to CASSPPRVAGGDTQYF.

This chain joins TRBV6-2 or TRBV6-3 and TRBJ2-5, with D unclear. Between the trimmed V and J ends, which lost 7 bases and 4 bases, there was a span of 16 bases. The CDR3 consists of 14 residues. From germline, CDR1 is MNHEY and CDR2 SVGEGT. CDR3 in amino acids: CASNGSPGGETQYF. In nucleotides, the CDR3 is TGTGCCAGCAACGGTTCTCCAGGCGGAGAGACCCAGTACTTC.

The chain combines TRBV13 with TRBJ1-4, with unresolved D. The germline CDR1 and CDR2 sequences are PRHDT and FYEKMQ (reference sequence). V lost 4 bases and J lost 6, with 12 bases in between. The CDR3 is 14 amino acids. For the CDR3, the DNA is TGTGCCAGCAGCTCGTCAAACACGGATGAAAAACTGTTTTTT. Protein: CASSSSNTDEKLFF.

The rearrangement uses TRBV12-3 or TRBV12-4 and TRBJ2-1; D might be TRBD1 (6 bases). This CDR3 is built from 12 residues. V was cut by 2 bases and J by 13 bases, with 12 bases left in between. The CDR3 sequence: CASSLIEGVQFF. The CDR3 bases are TGTGCCAGCAGTTTAATTGAGGGGGTCCAGTTCTTC.